This T cell receptor beta chain was profiled in a study of monozygotic twins with inflammatory bowel disease. The CDR3 is made up of 13 amino acids. Germline V lookup: CDR1 MNHEY, CDR2 SVGEGT. Across eight separate reactions for each sample, cDNA was made. TCRdb processed the 5' RACE reads again and assigns one entry to each CDR3 protein, with no DNA. Its listing shows approximately 140,000 distinct CDR3 sequences. The chain carries TRBV6-2 or TRBV6-3 and TRBJ2-7; with no DNA, the TCRdb D assignment of TRBD1 cannot be verified. This TCR came from a human donor with ulcerative colitis or Crohn's disease, or a healthy co-twin of an affected twin (not recorded which). The sample consisted of blood. CDR3 loop: CATRPGSSYEQYF.